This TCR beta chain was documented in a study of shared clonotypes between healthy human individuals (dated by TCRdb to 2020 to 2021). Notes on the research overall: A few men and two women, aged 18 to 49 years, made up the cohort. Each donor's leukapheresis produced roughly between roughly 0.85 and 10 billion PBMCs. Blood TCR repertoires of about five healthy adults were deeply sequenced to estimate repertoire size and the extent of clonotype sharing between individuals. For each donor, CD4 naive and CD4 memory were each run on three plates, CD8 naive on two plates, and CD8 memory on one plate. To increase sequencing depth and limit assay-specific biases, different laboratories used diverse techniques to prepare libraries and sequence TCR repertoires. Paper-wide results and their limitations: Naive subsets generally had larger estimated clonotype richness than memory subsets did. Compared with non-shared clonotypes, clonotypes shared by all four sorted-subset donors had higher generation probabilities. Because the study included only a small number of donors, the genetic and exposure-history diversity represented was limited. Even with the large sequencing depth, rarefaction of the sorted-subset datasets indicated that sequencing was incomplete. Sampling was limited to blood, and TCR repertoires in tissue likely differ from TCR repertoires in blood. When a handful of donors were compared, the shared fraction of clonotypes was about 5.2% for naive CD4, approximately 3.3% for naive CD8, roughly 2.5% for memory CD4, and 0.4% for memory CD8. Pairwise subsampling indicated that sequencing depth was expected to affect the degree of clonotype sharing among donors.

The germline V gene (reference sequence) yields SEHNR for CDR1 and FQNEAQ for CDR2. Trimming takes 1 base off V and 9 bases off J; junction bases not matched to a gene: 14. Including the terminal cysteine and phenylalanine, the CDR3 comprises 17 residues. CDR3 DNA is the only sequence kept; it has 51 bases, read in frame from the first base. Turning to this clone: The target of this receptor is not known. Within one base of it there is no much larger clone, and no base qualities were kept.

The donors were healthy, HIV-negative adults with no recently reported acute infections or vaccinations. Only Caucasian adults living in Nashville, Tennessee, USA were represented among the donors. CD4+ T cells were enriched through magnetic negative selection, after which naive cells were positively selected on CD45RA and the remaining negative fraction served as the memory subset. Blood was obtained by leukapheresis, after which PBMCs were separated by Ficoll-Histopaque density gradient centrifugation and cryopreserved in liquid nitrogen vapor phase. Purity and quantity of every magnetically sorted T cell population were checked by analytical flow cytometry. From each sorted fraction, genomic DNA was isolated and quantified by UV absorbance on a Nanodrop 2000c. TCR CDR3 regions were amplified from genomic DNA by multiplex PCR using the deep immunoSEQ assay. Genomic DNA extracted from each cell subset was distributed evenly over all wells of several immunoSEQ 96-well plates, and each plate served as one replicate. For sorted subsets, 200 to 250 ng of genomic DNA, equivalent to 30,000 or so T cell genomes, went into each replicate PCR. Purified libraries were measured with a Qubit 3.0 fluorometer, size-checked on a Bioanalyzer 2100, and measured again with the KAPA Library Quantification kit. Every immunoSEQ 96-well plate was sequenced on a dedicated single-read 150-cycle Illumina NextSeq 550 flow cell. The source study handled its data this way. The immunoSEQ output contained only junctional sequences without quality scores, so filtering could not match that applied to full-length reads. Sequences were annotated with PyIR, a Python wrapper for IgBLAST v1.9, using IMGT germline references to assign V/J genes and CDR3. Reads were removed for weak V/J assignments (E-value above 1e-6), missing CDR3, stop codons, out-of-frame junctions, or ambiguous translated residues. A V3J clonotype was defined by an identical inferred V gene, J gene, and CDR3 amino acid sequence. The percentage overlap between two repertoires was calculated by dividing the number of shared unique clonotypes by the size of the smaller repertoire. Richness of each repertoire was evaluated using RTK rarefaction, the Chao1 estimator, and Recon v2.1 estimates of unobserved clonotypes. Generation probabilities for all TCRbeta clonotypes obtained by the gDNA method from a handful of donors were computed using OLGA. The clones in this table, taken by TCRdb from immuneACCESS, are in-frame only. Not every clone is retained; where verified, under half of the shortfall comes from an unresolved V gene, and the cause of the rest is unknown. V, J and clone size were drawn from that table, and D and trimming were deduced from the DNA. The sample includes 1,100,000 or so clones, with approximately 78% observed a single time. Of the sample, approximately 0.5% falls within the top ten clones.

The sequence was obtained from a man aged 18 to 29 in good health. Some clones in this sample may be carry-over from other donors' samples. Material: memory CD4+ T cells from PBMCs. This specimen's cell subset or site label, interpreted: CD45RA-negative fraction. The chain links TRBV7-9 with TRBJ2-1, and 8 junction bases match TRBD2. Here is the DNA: TGTGCCAGCAGCTTAGAGGTCGGAGGCGGGAGGTGGGGTGAGCAGTTCTTC. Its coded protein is CASSLEVGGGRWGEQFF.